These T cell receptor beta chains were read from a single sample in a study of T cell responses to AZD1222 COVID-19 vaccine. Libraries were prepared by immunoSEQ multiplex PCR; TCRdb keeps only in-frame clonotypes and omits some of them. Here the sample spans 150,000 to 200,000 clones, approximately 90% being singletons. Here the sequenced sample was peripheral blood, taken on day 0 of AZD1222 vaccination. These receptors all stem from an adult in good health. Both conserved end residues are part of each CDR3. Fields, in order: V gene, J gene, D gene, clone size, CDR3 protein, CDR3 DNA. D genes are given only for firm matches. A clone size is listed for some rows: how often the clone was seen (once, few, many), or a class if it is expanded.

TRBV19,TRBJ2-3,NA,NA,CASSPRPKPSGTDTQYF,TGTGCCAGTAGTCCGCGGCCCAAGCCCTCCGGCACAGATACGCAGTATTTT
TRBV5-8,TRBJ1-1,NA,few,CASSLGRAGESTEAFF,TGTGCCAGCAGCTTAGGGAGGGCAGGGGAGTCCACTGAAGCTTTCTTT
TRBV27,TRBJ2-3,TRBD1,NA,CASSPDRRNTDTQYF,TGTGCCAGCAGTCCGGACAGGAGAAACACAGATACGCAGTATTTT
TRBV27,TRBJ2-7,NA,once,CASSPSARAKGQYF,TGTGCCAGCAGTCCCTCAGCGCGAGCCAAGGGGCAGTACTTC
TRBV4-1,TRBJ1-5,NA,NA,CASSQGGGGNQPQHF,TGCGCCAGCAGCCAAGGCGGGGGCGGCAATCAGCCCCAGCATTTT
TRBV3-1/TRBV3-2,TRBJ1-6,TRBD1,NA,CASSPLGTGDSPLHF,TGTGCCAGCAGCCCCTTGGGGACAGGTGATTCACCCCTCCACTTT
TRBV5-5,TRBJ2-7,TRBD1,NA,CASSLGQGAGYEQYF,TGTGCCAGCAGCTTGGGACAGGGGGCCGGGTACGAGCAGTACTTC
TRBV7-9,TRBJ1-2,NA,NA,CASSLVMSRETRTYGYTF,TGTGCCAGCAGCTTAGTTATGTCCCGGGAGACCCGGACCTATGGCTACACCTTC
TRBV30,TRBJ1-3,NA,NA,CAWSVLGNTIYF,TGTGCCTGGAGTGTACTCGGAAACACCATATATTTT
TRBV5-1,TRBJ1-2,NA,NA,CASSPQGDGGYTF,TGCGCCAGCAGCCCACAGGGCGATGGTGGCTACACCTTC
TRBV6-1,TRBJ1-2,TRBD1,NA,CASSDRTGFGYTF,TGTGCCAGCAGTGACCGGACAGGGTTTGGCTACACCTTC
TRBV6-5,TRBJ1-2,NA,NA,CASSYKGYGYTF,TGTGCCAGCAGTTACAAGGGTTATGGCTACACCTTC
TRBV28,TRBJ1-1,NA,NA,CASSLIRVRSEAFF,TGTGCCAGCAGTTTAATCAGGGTCAGGTCTGAAGCTTTCTTT
TRBV19,TRBJ1-2,NA,NA,CASSRPQGASYGYTF,TGTGCCAGTAGTAGACCACAGGGTGCGTCCTATGGCTACACCTTC
TRBV4-1,TRBJ1-5,NA,NA,CASSQDHNRASNQPQHF,TGCGCCAGCAGCCAAGATCATAACAGGGCTAGCAATCAGCCCCAGCATTTT
TRBV5-4,TRBJ2-6,NA,NA,CASSLWGSLVLTF,TGTGCCAGCAGCTTGTGGGGCAGTCTCGTCCTGACTTTC
TRBV6-2/TRBV6-3,TRBJ1-6,NA,NA,CASSYRVKDNSPLHF,TGTGCCAGCAGTTACAGGGTGAAGGATAATTCACCCCTCCACTTT
TRBV7-3,TRBJ2-2,NA,NA,CASSFGLAKNTGELFF,TGTGCCAGCAGTTTCGGGCTAGCGAAGAACACCGGGGAGCTGTTTTTT
TRBV6-5,TRBJ1-2,TRBD1,NA,CASSPRQGKYGYTF,TGTGCCAGCAGCCCCAGACAGGGGAAATATGGCTACACCTTC
TRBV9,TRBJ2-3,NA,NA,CASSGQGSDTQYF,TGTGCCAGCAGCGGCCAGGGCTCAGATACGCAGTATTTT
TRBV5-4,TRBJ2-1,NA,NA,CASSGGLNEQFF,TGTGCCAGCAGCGGGGGTCTCAATGAGCAGTTCTTC
TRBV5-1,TRBJ2-7,NA,NA,CASSLDGRYEQYF,TGCGCCAGCAGCTTAGACGGACGCTACGAGCAGTACTTC
TRBV2,TRBJ2-7,TRBD1,NA,CASNRQGFTYEQYF,TGTGCCAGCAACAGACAGGGTTTCACCTACGAGCAGTACTTC
TRBV19,TRBJ2-7,TRBD1,NA,CASSPLTGTPYEQYF,TGTGCCAGTAGTCCCCTGACAGGGACCCCCTACGAGCAGTACTTC
TRBV10-3,TRBJ2-7,NA,NA,CAISTPTYEQYF,TGTGCCATCAGTACGCCGACCTACGAGCAGTACTTC
TRBV10-2,TRBJ1-5,NA,NA,CASSENRARQPQHF,TGCGCCAGCAGTGAGAACAGGGCTCGGCAGCCCCAGCATTTT
TRBV19,TRBJ1-5,TRBD1,NA,CASSIPGGIYSNQPQHF,TGTGCCAGTAGTATCCCAGGGGGCATCTATAGCAATCAGCCCCAGCATTTT
TRBV24-1,TRBJ2-2,TRBD2,NA,CATSESGRRAGELFF,TGTGCCACCAGTGAATCCGGGAGGCGGGCCGGGGAGCTGTTTTTT
TRBV19,TRBJ2-1,TRBD2,NA,CASSIARTSGRAYYNEQFF,TGTGCCAGTAGTATAGCTAGGACTAGCGGGAGGGCTTACTACAATGAGCAGTTCTTC